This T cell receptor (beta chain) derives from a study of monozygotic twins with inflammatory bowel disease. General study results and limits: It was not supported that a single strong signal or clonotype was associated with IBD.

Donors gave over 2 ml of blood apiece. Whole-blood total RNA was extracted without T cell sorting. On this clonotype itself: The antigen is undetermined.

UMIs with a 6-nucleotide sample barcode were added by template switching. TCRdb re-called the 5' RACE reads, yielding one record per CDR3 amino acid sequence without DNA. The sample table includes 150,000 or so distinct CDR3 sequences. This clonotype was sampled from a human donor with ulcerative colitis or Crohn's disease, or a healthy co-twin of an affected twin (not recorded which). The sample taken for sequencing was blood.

The CDR3 loop is CASSLAINRGRTSETQYF. The chain carries TRBV7-8 and TRBJ2-5; the D call of TRBD1 rests on TCRdb alone, since no DNA is present to check it. The length of the CDR3 is 18 residues. From germline, CDR1 is SGHVS and CDR2 FQNEAQ.